A selection of T cell receptor beta chains follows, all from one sample in a study of Graves' ophthalmopathy and Graves' hyperthyroidism. TCRdb re-called the multiplex PCR reads through MiXCR, storing one row per CDR3 protein. This table has around 600,000 distinct CDR3 sequences, 35% to 45% appearing once. Sequenced material: peripheral blood. These receptor sequences come from an adult man with Graves' ophthalmopathy. Both conserved end residues are part of each CDR3. Fields, in order: D gene, CDR3 length, clone size, J gene, V gene, CDR3 DNA, CDR3 protein. The D gene is left open where the match is weak. Clone size is stated in some rows and not others, as once, few, many or a class when expanded.

>TRBD1|15|many|TRBJ2-7|TRBV7-9
TGTGCCAGCAGCCCCGTCGAAGGGACAGGGGGAGAGCAGTACTTC
CASSPVEGTGGEQYF
>TRBD1|14|-|TRBJ1-1|TRBV5-1
TGTGCCAGCTCTAAGACAGGGTATAACACTGAAGCTTTCTTT
CASSKTGYNTEAFF
>TRBD1|14|many|TRBJ2-2|TRBV15
TGTGCCACCAGCAGTGGCGGACAGGCCGGGGAGCTGTTTTTT
CATSSGGQAGELFF
>-|13|many|TRBJ2-7|TRBV20-1
TGCAGTGCTAGCGGTGACAACTCCTACGAGCAGTACTTC
CSASGDNSYEQYF
>-|13|-|TRBJ2-2|TRBV7-7
TGTGCTAGCAGCGTTGTAGGATCCGGGGAGCTGTTTTTT
CASSVVGSGELFF
>TRBD2|14|-|TRBJ2-7|TRBV7-2
TGTGCCAGCCTGACTAGCGGGAGGAGAAACGAGCAGTACTTC
CASLTSGRRNEQYF
>TRBD1|15|few|TRBJ1-2|TRBV10-3
TGTGCCAGCAGTGAAGGGAGACAGGGAAACTATGGCTACACCTTC
CASSEGRQGNYGYTF
>-|16|-|TRBJ1-1|TRBV11-2
TGTGCCAGCAGCTCCCGGGGCGGTATGGTGAACACTGAAGCTTTCTTT
CASSSRGGMVNTEAFF
>-|11|-|TRBJ1-2|TRBV29-1
TGCAGCTCACAGGGATTGGTAGGCTACACCTTC
CSSQGLVGYTF
>-|16|-|TRBJ2-5|TRBV29-1
TGCAGCGCCGGACTATATACCGGGGAGCGCCAAGAGACCCAGTACTTC
CSAGLYTGERQETQYF
>TRBD2|17|-|TRBJ2-3|TRBV9
TGTGCCAGCAGCATCCACGGGGGTAGCGGGAGTCCAGATACGCAGTATTTT
CASSIHGGSGSPDTQYF
>TRBD2|17|-|TRBJ2-5|TRBV25-1
TGTGCCAGCTCACCTTTACCGAATAGCGGGAGGCAAGAGACCCAGTACTTC
CASSPLPNSGRQETQYF
>-|18|-|TRBJ1-5|TRBV14
TGTGCCAGCAGTCCATCCCATCGACAGAGACAAAACAATCAGCCCCAGCATTTT
CASSPSHRQRQNNQPQHF
>-|14|many|TRBJ2-7|TRBV14
TGTGCCAGCAGCCAAGGCCCAACCTCCTACGAGCAGTACTTC
CASSQGPTSYEQYF
>-|16|-|TRBJ1-2|TRBV2
TGTGCCAGCTCACATATCGACCCTCCTTCGGACTATGGCTACACCTTC
CASSHIDPPSDYGYTF
>TRBD1|13|many|TRBJ1-1|TRBV2
TGTGCCAGCATGGGACAGCGGAACACTGAAGCTTTCTTT
CASMGQRNTEAFF
>TRBD1|14|-|TRBJ1-5|TRBV19
TGTGCCAGTAGTCCGACAGGGAGGAATCAGCCCCAGCATTTT
CASSPTGRNQPQHF
>-|13|many|TRBJ2-7|TRBV7-8
TGTGCCAGCACCACAACAGTACAGGGCGAGCAGTACTTC
CASTTTVQGEQYF
>-|17|many|TRBJ1-6|TRBV29-1
TGCAGCGTTGAAGAATGGGGCTGGGTGGCCTATAATTCACCCCTCCACTTT
CSVEEWGWVAYNSPLHF
>TRBD1|18|-|TRBJ1-5|TRBV6-4
TGTGCCAGCAGGACGGGACAGGGGCGGCCTTTGGGCAATCAGCCCCAGCATTTT
CASRTGQGRPLGNQPQHF
>TRBD2|14|few|TRBJ2-7|TRBV27
TGTGCCAGCAGTGGAAGACTAGCGGGAGATGAGCAGTACTTC
CASSGRLAGDEQYF
>-|14|many|TRBJ2-2|TRBV5-8
TGTGCCAGCAGCTTTTGGGTGGACACCGGGGAGCTGTTTTTT
CASSFWVDTGELFF
>TRBD1|13|many|TRBJ2-5|TRBV12-3/TRBV12-4
TGTGCCAGCAGTCCAGGGACAGGGGGGACCCAGTACTTC
CASSPGTGGTQYF
>-|18|once|TRBJ2-2|TRBV10-3
TGTGCCAGCAGTGAAGATGGTGAAAGGGGGGGAAACACCGGGGAGCTGTTTTTT
CASSEDGERGGNTGELFF
>-|13|many|TRBJ2-3|TRBV29-1
TGCAGCGTTGAGGCACAGGGTGGAGATACGCAGTATTTT
CSVEAQGGDTQYF
>TRBD2|15|-|TRBJ2-2|TRBV11-2
TGTGCCAGCAGCCAGCCCGGGGGGGCCGCCGGGGAGCTGTTTTTT
CASSQPGGAAGELFF
>-|14|many|TRBJ1-1|TRBV2
TGTGCCAGCAGGGACCCCGCCGCGGGGTTTAGGGCTTTCTTT
CASRDPAAGFRAFF
>-|13|many|TRBJ2-5|TRBV19
TGTGCCAGTACGGACGGGAACCAAGAGACCCAGTACTTC
CASTDGNQETQYF
>-|15|-|TRBJ2-5|TRBV10-3
TGTGCCATCAGTGAGAAGCCAGGAGGGCGGGAGACCCAGTACTTC
CAISEKPGGRETQYF
>-|15|many|TRBJ1-2|TRBV19
TGTGCCAGTTTACCCACAGCCGGCACGTACTATGGCTACACCTTC
CASLPTAGTYYGYTF
>TRBD1|14|-|TRBJ2-7|TRBV7-2
TGTGCCAGCAGCGTTGCGGGACAGGGCTACGAGCAGTACTTC
CASSVAGQGYEQYF
>-|18|many|TRBJ2-6|TRBV5-1
TGCGCCAGCAGCTTCTGGGCAACAGGCAAGTCTGGGGCCAACGTCCTGACTTTC
CASSFWATGKSGANVLTF
>-|15|few|TRBJ2-5|TRBV7-2
TGTGCCAGCAGTACCCGAGGGACTCCCCAAGAGACCCAGTACTTC
CASSTRGTPQETQYF
>-|15|-|TRBJ2-1|TRBV24-1
TGTGCCACCAGTGATAGGGGCAGGGGAAGCAATGAGCAGTTCTTC
CATSDRGRGSNEQFF
>-|12|-|TRBJ1-2|TRBV6-5
TGTGCCAGCGGGGTTCTGGGCTATGGCTACCCCTTC
CASGVLGYGYPF
>-|14|-|TRBJ1-5|TRBV5-4
TGTGCCAGCAGCTTGGTCGGAGCTGATCAGCCCCAGCATTTT
CASSLVGADQPQHF
>-|13|-|TRBJ2-7|TRBV9
TGTGCCAGCAGCTTGGAGACCTCCTACGAGCAGTACTTC
CASSLETSYEQYF
>-|14|many|TRBJ2-5|TRBV7-7
TGTGCCAGCAGCTTCGATGGGCGCGCGGAGACCCAGTACTTC
CASSFDGRAETQYF
>-|17|-|TRBJ2-5|TRBV7-9
TGTGCCAGCAGCTCTACCGCTGACAGGGGAGGGCAAGAGACCCAGTACTTC
CASSSTADRGGQETQYF
>TRBD1|12|-|TRBJ2-7|TRBV20-1
TGCAGTGCTCCCGGGACAGGCGGGGAGCAGTACTTC
CSAPGTGGEQYF
>-|13|-|TRBJ1-4|TRBV29-1
TGCAGCGTTGGGGTGGGAACTAATGAAAAACTGTTTTTT
CSVGVGTNEKLFF
>TRBD1|16|few|TRBJ1-6|TRBV7-2
TGTGCCAGCAGCCTATGGACAGGGGTAAATAATTCACCCCTCCACTTT
CASSLWTGVNNSPLHF
>-|11|many|TRBJ1-3|TRBV20-1
TGCAGTGCTAGTCCGGGAAACACCATATATTTT
CSASPGNTIYF
>-|16|-|TRBJ2-5|TRBV7-2
TGTGCCAGCAGCTTAGCGGAGGGGGGGCGGTCGCAATCCCAGTACTTC
CASSLAEGGRSQSQYF
>TRBD1|15|-|TRBJ2-7|TRBV7-8
TGTGCCAGCAGCTTAGGCAGGGGGCCCTTCTACGAGCAGTACTTC
CASSLGRGPFYEQYF
>TRBD1|14|-|TRBJ2-2|TRBV10-3
TGTGCCACGAGGGCTGGGGACAGGACTGGGGAGCTGTTTTTT
CATRAGDRTGELFF
>-|14|many|TRBJ1-1|TRBV5-1
TGCGCCAGCAGCTCCACCACCGCTGGGGCTCGGGCTTTCTTT
CASSSTTAGARAFF
>-|13|-|TRBJ2-5|TRBV10-3
TGTGCCAGCAGTTTTGTAAACCAAGAGACCCAGTACTTC
CASSFVNQETQYF
>TRBD1|15|many|TRBJ2-5|TRBV7-9
TGTGCCAGCACCCCGGGACAGGGCCAAGGAGAGACCCAGTACTTC
CASTPGQGQGETQYF
>-|10|many|TRBJ2-5|TRBV20-1
TGCAGTGCTAGGAGAAAGACCCAGTACTTC
CSARRKTQYF
>-|11|-|TRBJ2-5|TRBV12-3/TRBV12-4
TGTGCCAGCAGTGATTATGGGGGCGAGTACTTC
CASSDYGGEYF
>TRBD1|13|-|TRBJ1-1|TRBV10-3
TGTGCCAGCAGACTTGGGACAGGGAGTGAAGCTTTCTTT
CASRLGTGSEAFF
>-|16|-|TRBJ1-2|TRBV25-1
TGTGCCAGCAGTTCACCCAGGGACGGTATTAACTATGGCTACACCTTC
CASSSPRDGINYGYTF
>TRBD1|13|many|TRBJ1-2|TRBV6-6
TGTGCCAGCAGTCGACAGGGGCAGGATGGCTACACCTTC
CASSRQGQDGYTF
>-|12|-|TRBJ2-1|TRBV25-1
TGTGCCAGCAGTTCCCTCGGACGGGAGCAGTTCTTC
CASSSLGREQFF